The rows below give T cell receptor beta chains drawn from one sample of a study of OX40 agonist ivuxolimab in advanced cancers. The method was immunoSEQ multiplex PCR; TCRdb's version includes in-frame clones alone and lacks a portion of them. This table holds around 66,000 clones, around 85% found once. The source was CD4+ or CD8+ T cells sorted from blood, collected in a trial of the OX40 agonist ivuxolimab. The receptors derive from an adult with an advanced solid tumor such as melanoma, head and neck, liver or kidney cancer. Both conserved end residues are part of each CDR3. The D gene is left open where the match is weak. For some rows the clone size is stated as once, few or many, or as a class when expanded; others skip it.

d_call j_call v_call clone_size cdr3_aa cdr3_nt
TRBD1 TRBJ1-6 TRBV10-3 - CAISEARGSYNSPLHF TGTGCCATCAGTGAGGCCAGGGGGTCCTATAATTCACCCCTCCACTTT
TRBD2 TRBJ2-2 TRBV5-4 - CASSSGTSGGYTGELFF TGTGCCAGCAGCTCCGGGACTAGCGGGGGGTACACCGGGGAGCTGTTTTTT
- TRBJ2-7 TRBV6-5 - CASSYSNGRQYF TGTGCCAGCAGTTACTCGAACGGACGGCAGTACTTC
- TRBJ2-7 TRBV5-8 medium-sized CASSLVGVYEQYF TGTGCCAGCAGCTTGGTAGGGGTCTACGAGCAGTACTTC
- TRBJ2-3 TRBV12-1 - CASSFTPGVRGSTDTQYF TGTGCCAGCAGCTTTACCCCAGGGGTCAGGGGGAGCACAGATACGCAGTATTTT
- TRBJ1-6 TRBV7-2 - CASVLGGGGSPLHF TGTGCCAGCGTTCTCGGGGGGGGCGGCTCACCCCTCCACTTT
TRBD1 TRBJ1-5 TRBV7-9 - CASSLGDRGGQPQHF TGTGCCAGCAGCTTAGGGGACAGGGGTGGTCAGCCCCAGCATTTT
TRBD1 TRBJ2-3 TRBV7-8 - CASSLRDSGTDTQYF TGTGCCAGCAGTCTCCGGGACAGTGGCACAGATACGCAGTATTTT
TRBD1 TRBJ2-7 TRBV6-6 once CASRGTDRASYEQYF TGTGCCAGCAGGGGCACCGACAGGGCGTCCTACGAGCAGTACTTC
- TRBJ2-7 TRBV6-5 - CASSYLALGSYEQYF TGTGCCAGCAGTTACCTTGCCCTAGGATCCTACGAGCAGTACTTC
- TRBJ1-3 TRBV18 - CASSPLSAGAGGNTIYF TGTGCCAGCTCACCACTCTCAGCGGGGGCGGGCGGAAACACCATATATTTT
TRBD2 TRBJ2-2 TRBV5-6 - CASSPLAGNTGELFF TGTGCCAGCAGCCCACTAGCGGGGAACACCGGGGAGCTGTTTTTT
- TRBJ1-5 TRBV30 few CAWSATNQPQHF TGTGCCTGGAGTGCGACTAATCAGCCCCAGCATTTT
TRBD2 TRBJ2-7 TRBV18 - CASSPSTSGGALEQYF TGTGCCAGCTCACCGTCGACTAGCGGGGGGGCTTTGGAGCAGTACTTC
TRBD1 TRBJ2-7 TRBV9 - CASSVGATGGSRHEQYF TGTGCCAGCAGCGTAGGTGCCACAGGGGGTTCTCGCCACGAGCAGTACTTC
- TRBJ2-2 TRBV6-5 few CASSYFDNGELFF TGTGCCAGCAGTTATTTCGACAACGGGGAGCTGTTTTTT
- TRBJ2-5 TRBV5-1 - CASSTWGVQETQYF TGCGCCAGCAGCACCTGGGGGGTGCAAGAGACCCAGTACTTC
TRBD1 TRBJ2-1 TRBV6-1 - CASSAGQGTEQFF TGTGCCAGCAGTGCGGGACAGGGGACTGAGCAGTTCTTC
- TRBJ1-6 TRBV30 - CAWANRDSPLHF TGTGCCTGGGCTAACAGGGACTCACCCCTCCACTTT
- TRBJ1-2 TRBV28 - CASSLGGNYGYTF TGTGCCAGCAGTTTAGGGGGTAACTATGGCTACACCTTC
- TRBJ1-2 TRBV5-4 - CASSLSRGAYYGYTF TGTGCCAGCAGCTTGTCCAGGGGCGCGTACTATGGCTACACCTTC
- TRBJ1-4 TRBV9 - CASSEQGATNEKLFF TGTGCCAGCAGCGAACAGGGCGCAACTAATGAAAAACTGTTTTTT
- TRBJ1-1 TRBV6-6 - CASHSPGGESEAFF TGTGCCAGTCACTCCCCGGGGGGGGAATCTGAAGCTTTCTTT
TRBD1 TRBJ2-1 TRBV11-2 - CASSSQGGYTSNEQFF TGTGCCAGCAGCTCCCAAGGGGGCTACACGTCCAATGAGCAGTTCTTC
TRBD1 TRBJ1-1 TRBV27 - CASSLVKGAGGTFF TGTGCCAGCAGTTTAGTAAAGGGGGCCGGAGGGACTTTCTTT